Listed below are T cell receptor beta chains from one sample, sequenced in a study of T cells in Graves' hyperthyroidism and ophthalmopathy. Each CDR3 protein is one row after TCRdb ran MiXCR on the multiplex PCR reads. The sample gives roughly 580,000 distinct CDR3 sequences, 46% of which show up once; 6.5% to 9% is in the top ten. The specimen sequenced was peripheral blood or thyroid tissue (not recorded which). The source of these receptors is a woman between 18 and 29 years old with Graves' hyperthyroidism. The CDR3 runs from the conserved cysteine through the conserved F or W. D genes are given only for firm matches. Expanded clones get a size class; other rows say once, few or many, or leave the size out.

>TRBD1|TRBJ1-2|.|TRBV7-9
TGTGCCAGCAGACCCGACAGGGGTTATGGCTACACCTTC
CASRPDRGYGYTF
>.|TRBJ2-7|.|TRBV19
TGTGCCAGTAGTGCCGCTGATTCACCCTCCTACGAGCAGTACTTC
CASSAADSPSYEQYF
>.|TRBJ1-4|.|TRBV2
TGTGCCAGCGATAACGGAGATGAAAAACTGTTTTTT
CASDNGDEKLFF
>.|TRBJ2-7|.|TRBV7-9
TGTGCCAGCCACCAGGGGCGCGAGCAGTACTTC
CASHQGREQYF
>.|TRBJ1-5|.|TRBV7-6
TGTGCCAGCAGGGAGCGGGCGGGCCTCAATCAGCCCCAGCATTTT
CASRERAGLNQPQHF
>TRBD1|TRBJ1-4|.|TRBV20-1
TGCAGTGCTAGGAACCGACAGGGGGCAAATGAAAAACTGTTTTTT
CSARNRQGANEKLFF
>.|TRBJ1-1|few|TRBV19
TGTGCCAGTAGTATCGACGGCCGAATGTGGGACACTGAAGCTTTCTTT
CASSIDGRMWDTEAFF
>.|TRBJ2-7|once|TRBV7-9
TGCGCCAGCAGCCATCAGGGCTCCTACGAGCAGTACTTC
CASSHQGSYEQYF
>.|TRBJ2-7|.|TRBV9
TGTGCCAGCAGCGTAGGCGCAGGGTGGGACGAGCAGTACTTC
CASSVGAGWDEQYF
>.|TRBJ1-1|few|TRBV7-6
TGTGCCAGCAGCCCCGATCACAGGGTCACTGAAGCTTTCTTT
CASSPDHRVTEAFF
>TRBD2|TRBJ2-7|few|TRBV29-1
TGCAGCGTTGGAGGGGCGGGAGGGGGAAGCTCCTACGAGCAGTACTTC
CSVGGAGGGSSYEQYF
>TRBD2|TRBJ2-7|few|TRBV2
TGTGCCAGCAGTGAAGAAGCTAGCGGGGGTTACGAGCAGTACTTC
CASSEEASGGYEQYF
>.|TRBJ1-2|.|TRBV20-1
TGCAGTGCTAGAGGTTCGGCAGCCGGGACTCTGGACTACACCTTC
CSARGSAAGTLDYTF
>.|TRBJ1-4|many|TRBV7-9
TGTGCCAGCAGCGAGCAGGGAAGGAAAGATGAAAAACTGTTTTTT
CASSEQGRKDEKLFF
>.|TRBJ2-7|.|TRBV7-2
TGTGCCAGCAGCGTTGAAGGGGCGCTCTACGAGCAGTACTTC
CASSVEGALYEQYF
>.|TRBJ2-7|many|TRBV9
TGTGCCAGCAGCGTAGTGGCAGGGAAGCAGTACTTC
CASSVVAGKQYF
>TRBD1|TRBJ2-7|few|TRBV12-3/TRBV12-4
TGTGCCAGCAGCGACAGGGGGCATTCGGACTACGAGCAGTACTTC
CASSDRGHSDYEQYF
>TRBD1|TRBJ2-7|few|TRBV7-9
TGTGCCAGCAGCTTGCGACAGGGGCTGAGCTCCTACGAGCAGTACTTC
CASSLRQGLSSYEQYF
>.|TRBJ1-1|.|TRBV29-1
TGCAGCGTGGGGGACGACACTGAAGCTTTCTTT
CSVGDDTEAFF
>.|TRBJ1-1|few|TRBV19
TGTGCCAGTAGTATGTCCGGGTACACTGAAGCTTTCTTT
CASSMSGYTEAFF
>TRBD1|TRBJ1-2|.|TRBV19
TGTGCCAGTAGTACCAGACAGGGGACTAGGGGCTACACCTTC
CASSTRQGTRGYTF
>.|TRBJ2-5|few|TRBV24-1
TGTGCCACCAGTGATTTATTAGGGACCCAGTACTTC
CATSDLLGTQYF
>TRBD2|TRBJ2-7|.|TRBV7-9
TGTGCCAGCAGCTTTCCGACTAGCGGCAACATCTATGACTACGAGCAGTACTTC
CASSFPTSGNIYDYEQYF
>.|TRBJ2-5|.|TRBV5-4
TGTGCCAGCAGCCCTTGGCCAGGGATGGGAGAGACCCAGTACTTC
CASSPWPGMGETQYF
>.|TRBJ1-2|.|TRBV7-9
TGTGCCAGCAGCTTAGACAGGACAGTCGCCTCCTACACCTTC
CASSLDRTVASYTF
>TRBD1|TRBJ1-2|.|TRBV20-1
TGCAGTGCTAGAGCCCTGGACAGGGGAGGTGGCTACACCTTC
CSARALDRGGGYTF
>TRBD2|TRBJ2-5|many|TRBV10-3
TGTGCCATCAGTGGACCCGGGACTAGCGGAAAAGAGACCCAGTACTTC
CAISGPGTSGKETQYF
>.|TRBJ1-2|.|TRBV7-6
TGTGCCAGCAGCTTAACGAGGGTAGCGGACTATGGCTACACCTTC
CASSLTRVADYGYTF
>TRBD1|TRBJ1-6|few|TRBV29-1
TGCAGCGCACGGACAGGGGCGGTCTCACCCCTCCACTTT
CSARTGAVSPLHF
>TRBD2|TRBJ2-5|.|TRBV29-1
TGCAGCGTTGGAGCGGGAGTCTTGCGAGAGACCCAGTACTTC
CSVGAGVLRETQYF